This T cell receptor (beta chain) comes out of a study of cytomegalovirus exposure and HLA in healthy donors. Overall study results and limits: Analyzed later, association rates of TCRs varied across HLA loci, with DRB1 most and HLA-C fewest. Sequencing likely produced, as an artifact, a cluster of highly shared sequence variants. Later analysis revealed greater clonal expansion in HLA-associated TCR beta chains than in equally common others. High sensitivity and specificity were reportedly achieved when the classifier diagnosed cytomegalovirus status.

Trimming cost V 0 bases and J 3 bases; bases outside gene matches: 6. The CDR3 runs to 16 residues. CDR1 is SGHRS and CDR2 is YFSETQ in the germline V gene. With respect to this clone: What it recognizes is unknown. Additional DNA sequences in this sample encode the identical CDR3.

The PCR used 60 Vbeta and 13 Jbeta primers. Profiling relied on immunoSEQ multiplex PCR, and the TCRdb table lists in-frame clones only, not all of them. The table includes 140,000 to 150,000 clones, around 72% detected once. The receptor was derived from a man between 35 and 55 years old in good health and CMV-seronegative. The gene calls are TRBV5-1 and TRBJ2-7, with 10 bases aligning to TRBD2. Sequencing was performed on PBMCs. CDR3 nucleotide sequence: TGCGCCAGCAGCTTGGTAGCGGGAGGAAGGATCTACGAGCAGTACTTC. It encodes CASSLVAGGRIYEQYF.